Following are 20 T cell receptor beta chains from one sample sequenced in a study of OX40 agonist ivuxolimab in advanced cancers. The assay was immunoSEQ multiplex PCR, and TCRdb's table has in-frame clones only and misses some. The table has more than 65,000 clones, about three quarters seen once. Sequencing used CD4+ or CD8+ T cells sorted from blood, obtained in a trial of the OX40 agonist ivuxolimab. The origin of the receptors is an adult with an advanced solid tumor such as melanoma, head and neck, liver or kidney cancer.

The gene calls are TRBV18 and TRBJ1-1; no firm D call. CDR3 length: 15 residues. Trimming cost V 5 bases and J 3 bases, with 16 bases left between them. The V gene's germline CDR1 is KGHSH and CDR2 LQKENI. CDR3 nucleotide sequence: TGTGCCAGCTCAACCTACCCTACGGAAGACACTGAAGCTTTCTTT. This gives the protein CASSTYPTEDTEAFF.

V and J are TRBV28 and TRBJ2-7, with 7 bases matching TRBD1. The CDR3 consists of 15 residues. Germline V gene lookup returns CDR1 MDHEN and CDR2 SYDVKM. V lost 2 bases and J lost 3; bases outside the gene matches: 7. In nucleotides, the CDR3 is TGTGCCAGCAGTTTAAAGCCAGGGGGAAACTACGAGCAGTACTTC. Residues: CASSLKPGGNYEQYF. The variable domain in full, with the rest retrieved from reference TRBV28 and TRBJ2-7, is DVKVTQSSRYLVKRTGEKVFLECVQDMDHENMFWYRQDPGLGLRLIYFSYDVKMKEKGDIPEGYSVSREKKERFSLILESASTNQTSMYLCASSLKPGGNYEQYFGPGTRLTVT.

The sample holds one count of this clone. This chain links TRBV5-1 with TRBJ2-1; TRBD2 agrees at 11 bases. The V gene end was trimmed by 0 bases and the J gene end by 8 bases; junction bases not matched to a gene: 4. Germline V gene sequence: CDR1 SGHRS, CDR2 YFSETQ. The CDR3 loop spans 15 amino acids. The CDR3 DNA reads as TGCGCCAGCAGCTTGGTTAGCGGGGGGGCCGATGAGCAGTTCTTC. Amino acid sequence: CASSLVSGGADEQFF.

The chain carries TRBV7-2 and TRBJ2-7; D is uncertain. V was pared by 1 base and J by 2 bases, with 12 bases between. The CDR3 loop spans 15 amino acids. The germline V gene has CDR1 SGHTA and CDR2 FQGNSA. The CDR3 nucleotides are TGTGCCAGCAGCTTAGGTTTGTCTAAAACCTACGAGCAGTACTTC. Residues: CASSLGLSKTYEQYF. The full variable domain, completed using reference TRBV7-2 and TRBJ2-7, is GAGVSQSPSNKVTEKGKDVELRCDPISGHTALYWYRQSLGQGLEFLIYFQGNSAPDKSGLPSDRFSAERTGGSVSTLTIQRTQQEDSAVYLCASSLGLSKTYEQYFGPGTRLTVT.

The chain couples TRBV2 to TRBJ2-5; D unresolved. V was clipped by 3 bases and J by 4 bases, with 12 bases between them. The length of the CDR3 is 14 residues. Germline loops: CDR1 SNHLY, CDR2 FYNNEI. The CDR3 region has the DNA TGTGCCAGCAGTGAGCTCCGGCTGGGAGAGACCCAGTACTTC. Amino acid sequence: CASSELRLGETQYF.

There are a few counts of this clone. The V call is TRBV10-1, the J call TRBJ2-3, with 7 bases aligning to TRBD1. The CDR3 spans 16 residues. The V gene's germline CDR1 is WNHNN and CDR2 SYGVQD (reference sequence). Trimming at V came to 1 base and at J to 0 bases, leaving 4 bases not matched to a gene. The CDR3 bases are TGCGCCAGCAGTGAGTTTCCGGGACAGAGCACAGATACGCAGTATTTT. Translation: CASSEFPGQSTDTQYF.

This chain joins TRBV11-2 and TRBJ2-7; 7 nucleotides match TRBD1. The junction had 9 bases not matched to a gene; V was cut back by 5 bases and J by 2 bases. This CDR3 is built from 15 residues. CDR1 is SGHAT and CDR2 is FQNNGV in the germline V gene. The CDR3 protein is CASSQTEGAAYEQYF. CDR3 sequence (DNA): TGTGCCAGCAGCCAAACCGAGGGGGCTGCCTACGAGCAGTACTTC.

The V call is TRBV2, the J call TRBJ2-7; 9 bases are a match to TRBD1. Germline V gene sequence: CDR1 SNHLY, CDR2 FYNNEI. The CDR3 loop spans 13 amino acids. J gave up 3 bases and V 8 bases, and 5 bases lay outside the gene matches. This CDR3 is CASSRDRVYEQYF. The CDR3 DNA is TGTGCCAGCTCCCGGGACAGGGTCTACGAGCAGTACTTC. The full variable domain, in which reference TRBV2 and TRBJ2-7 provide the parts outside the CDR3, is EPEVTQTPSHQVTQMGQEVILRCVPISNHLYFYWYRQILGQKVEFLVSFYNNEISEKSEIFDDQFSVERPDGSNFTLKIRSTKLEDSAMYFCASSRDRVYEQYFGPGTRLTVT.

The chain is built from TRBV11-3 and TRBJ2-3; D ambiguous. Trimming shortened V by 0 bases and J by 4 bases, and 2 bases separated the two germline ends. The CDR3 runs to 12 residues. In germline, CDR1 is SGHNT, CDR2 YENEEA. The CDR3 sequence is CASSLDSDTQYF. DNA of the CDR3: TGTGCCAGCAGCTTAGATTCAGATACGCAGTATTTT.

This chain uses TRBV15 with TRBJ1-5; TRBD1 aligns across 9 bases. The V gene end was trimmed by 1 base and the J gene end by 4 bases; junction bases not matched to a gene: 5. Germline CDR1 and CDR2: LNHNV and YYDKDF (reference sequence). The CDR3 has 16 residues. The DNA for the CDR3 is TGTGCCACCAGCAGAGCGGACAGGGGATGGAATCAGCCCCAGCATTTT. Translating it yields CATSRADRGWNQPQHF.

This clone was detected a few times. The rearrangement uses TRBV11-2 and TRBJ2-7; no clear D gene. Germline CDR1 reads SGHAT; CDR2 reads FQNNGV. The length of the CDR3 is 13 residues. The V end was cut by 2 bases, the J end by 3 bases, with 8 bases between. In nucleotides, the CDR3 is TGTGCCAGCAGCTTAAGACCCTACTACGAGCAGTACTTC. Its protein is CASSLRPYYEQYF.

The chain recombines TRBV10-1 with TRBJ1-6; D not resolved. Germline CDR1 is WNHNN and CDR2 is SYGVQD (reference sequence). V lost 4 bases and J lost 7, with 5 bases in between. CDR3 length: 12 residues. The CDR3 DNA is TGCGCCAGCAGTGTCGGGAATTCACCCCTCCACTTT. Translated: CASSVGNSPLHF.

The V call is TRBV25-1, the J call TRBJ2-5; perhaps TRBD1 as D (6 bases). The CDR3 covers 14 residues. Germline lookup yields CDR1 MGHDK and CDR2 SYGVNS. The V gene lost 3 bases and the J gene lost 5 bases, with 13 bases spanning the gap. In DNA, the CDR3 is TGTGCCAGCAGTGACTATAGGGGGAGCGAGACCCAGTACTTC. Encoded protein: CASSDYRGSETQYF. The whole variable domain, filled in from reference TRBV25-1 and TRBJ2-5, reads EADIYQTPRYLVIGTGKKITLECSQTMGHDKMYWYQQDPGMELHLIHYSYGVNSTEKGDLSSESTVSRIRTEHFPLTLESARPSHTSQYLCASSDYRGSETQYFGPGTRLLVL.

DNA for the CDR3: TGTGCTAGTGGTTTGGTAGTTGGGACTCGTACCTACGAGCAGTACTTC. Its translation: CASGLVVGTRTYEQYF. This chain joins TRBV12-5 and TRBJ2-7, with D tentatively TRBD2 (6 bases). Trimming pared 0 bases from V and 2 bases from J, leaving 14 bases between. Germline CDR1 and CDR2: LGHNT and FRNRAP. This CDR3 is 16 amino acids long.

The gene calls are TRBV28 and TRBJ2-5; D gene uncertain. Looked up from germline, CDR1 is MDHEN and CDR2 is SYDVKM. Trimming left V 2 bases short and J 7 bases short, with 8 bases between. There are 12 residues in the CDR3. The CDR3 spells CASSLASGTQYF. The CDR3 DNA sequence: TGTGCCAGCAGTTTAGCCAGTGGGACCCAGTACTTC.

J is TRBJ2-2 and V is TRBV5-1; D not resolved. This CDR3 has 14 residues. Germline assignment: CDR1 SGHRS and CDR2 YFSETQ. V was cut by 4 bases and J by 2 bases, with 9 bases left in between. In DNA, the CDR3 is TGCGCCAGCAGCGCAGGTTATAACACCGGGGAGCTGTTTTTT. Protein product: CASSAGYNTGELFF.

This clone was detected only once. J is TRBJ1-1 and V is TRBV18, with D tentatively TRBD1 (5 bases). The V gene lost 3 bases and the J gene lost 1 base, with 12 bases spanning the gap. Germline V gene data show CDR1 as KGHSH and CDR2 as LQKENI. This CDR3 region has 15 residues. This CDR3 reads CASSPGSGGNTEAFF. The CDR3 DNA follows: TGTGCCAGCTCACCCGGAAGCGGGGGGAACACTGAAGCTTTCTTT.

The V and J genes are TRBV19 and TRBJ1-1; D uncertain. Looked up from germline, CDR1 is LNHDA and CDR2 is SQIVND (reference sequence). The CDR3 is made up of 14 amino acids. V lost 2 bases and J lost 1, with 8 bases in between. Written as DNA, the CDR3 is TGTGCCAGTAGTATATTCGGGAGGAACACTGAAGCTTTCTTT. This sequence encodes CASSIFGRNTEAFF.

The rearrangement joins TRBV30 to TRBJ1-3; D may be TRBD1 (6 bases). The length of the CDR3 is 15 residues. The germline CDR1 and CDR2 sequences are GTSNPN and SVGIG (reference sequence). V was shortened by 2 bases and J by 3 bases, with 14 bases between the two germline ends. Here the CDR3 reads CAWSRGGRSGNTIYF. CDR3 sequence (DNA): TGTGCCTGGAGTCGGGGGGGGCGAAGTGGAAACACCATATATTTT.

The chain combines TRBV19 with TRBJ1-6, with unresolved D. The CDR3 contains 15 residues. Trimming took off 7 bases at V and 0 bases at J, with 10 bases between the two ends. CDR1 LNHDA and CDR2 SQIVND come from the germline V gene (reference sequence). The CDR3 is CASKEYASYNSPLHF. The CDR3 nucleotides read TGTGCCAGTAAGGAGTACGCCTCCTATAATTCACCCCTCCACTTT.